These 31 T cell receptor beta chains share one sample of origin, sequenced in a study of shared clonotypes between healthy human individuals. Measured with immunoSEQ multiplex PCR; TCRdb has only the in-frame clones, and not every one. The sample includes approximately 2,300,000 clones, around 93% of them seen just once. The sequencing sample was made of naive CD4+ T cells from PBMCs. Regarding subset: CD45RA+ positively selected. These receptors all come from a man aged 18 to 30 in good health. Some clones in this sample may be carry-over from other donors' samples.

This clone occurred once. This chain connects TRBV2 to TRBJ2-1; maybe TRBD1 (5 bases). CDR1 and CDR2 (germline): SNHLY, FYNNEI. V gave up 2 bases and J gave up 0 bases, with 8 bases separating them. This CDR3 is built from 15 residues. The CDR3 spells CASSENRGSYNEQFF. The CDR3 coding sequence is TGTGCCAGCAGTGAAAATAGGGGCTCCTACAATGAGCAGTTCTTC.

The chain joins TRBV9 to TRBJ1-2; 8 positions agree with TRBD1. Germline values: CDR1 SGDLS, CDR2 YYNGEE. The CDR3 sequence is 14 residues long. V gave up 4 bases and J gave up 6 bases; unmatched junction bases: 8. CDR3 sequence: CASSPQTGVHGYTF. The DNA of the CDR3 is TGTGCCAGCAGCCCTCAGACAGGGGTCCATGGCTACACCTTC.

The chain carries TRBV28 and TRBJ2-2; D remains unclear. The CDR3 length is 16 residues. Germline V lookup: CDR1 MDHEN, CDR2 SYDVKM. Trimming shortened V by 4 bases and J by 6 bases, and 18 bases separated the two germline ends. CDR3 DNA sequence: TGTGCCAGCAGTTCCCATCCAGCGCTAAACGCCGGGGAGCTGTTTTTT. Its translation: CASSSHPALNAGELFF.

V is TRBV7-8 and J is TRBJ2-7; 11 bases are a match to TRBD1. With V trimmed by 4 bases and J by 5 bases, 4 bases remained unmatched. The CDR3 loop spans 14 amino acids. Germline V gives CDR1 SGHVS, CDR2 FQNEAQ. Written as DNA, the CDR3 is TGTGCCAGCAGCTACCGGACAGGGGGCAACGAGCAGTACTTC. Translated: CASSYRTGGNEQYF. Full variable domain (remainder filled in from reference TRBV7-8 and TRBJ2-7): GAGVSQSPRYKVAKRGQDVALRCDPISGHVSLFWYQQALGQGPEFLTYFQNEAQLDKSGLPSDRFFAERPEGSVSTLKIQRTQQEDSAVYLCASSYRTGGNEQYFGPGTRLTVT.

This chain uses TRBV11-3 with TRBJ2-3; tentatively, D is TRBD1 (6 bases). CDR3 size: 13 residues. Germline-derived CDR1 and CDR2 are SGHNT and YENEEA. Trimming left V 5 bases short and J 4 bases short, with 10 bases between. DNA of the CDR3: TGTGCCAGCAGCATCAGGGGCCCAGATACGCAGTATTTT. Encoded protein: CASSIRGPDTQYF.

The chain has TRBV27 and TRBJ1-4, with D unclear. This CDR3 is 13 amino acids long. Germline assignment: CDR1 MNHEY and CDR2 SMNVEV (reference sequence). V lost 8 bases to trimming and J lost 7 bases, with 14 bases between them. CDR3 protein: CASRSRASEKLFF. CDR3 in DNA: TGTGCCAGCCGTTCGAGGGCGTCTGAAAAACTGTTTTTT. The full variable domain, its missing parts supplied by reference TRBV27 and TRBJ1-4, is EAQVTQNPRYLITVTGKKLTVTCSQNMNHEYMSWYRQDPGLGLRQIYYSMNVEVTDKGDVPEGYKVSRKEKRNFPLILESPSPNQTSLYFCASRSRASEKLFFGSGTQLSVL.

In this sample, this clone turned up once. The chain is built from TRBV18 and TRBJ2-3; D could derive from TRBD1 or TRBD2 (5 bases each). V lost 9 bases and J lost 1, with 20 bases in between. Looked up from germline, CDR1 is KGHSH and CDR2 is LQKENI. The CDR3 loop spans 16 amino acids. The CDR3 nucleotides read TGTGCCAGTCTAGGGGACCTCAACTCTCGCACAGATACGCAGTATTTT. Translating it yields CASLGDLNSRTDTQYF.

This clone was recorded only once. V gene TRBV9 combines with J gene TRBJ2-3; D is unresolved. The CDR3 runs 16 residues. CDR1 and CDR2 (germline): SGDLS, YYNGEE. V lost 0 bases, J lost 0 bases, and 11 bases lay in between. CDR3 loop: CASSVAASSSTDTQYF. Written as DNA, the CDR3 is TGTGCCAGCAGCGTAGCGGCTTCCTCTAGCACAGATACGCAGTATTTT. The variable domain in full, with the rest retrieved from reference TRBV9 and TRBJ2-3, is DSGVTQTPKHLITATGQRVTLRCSPRSGDLSVYWYQQSLDQGLQFLIQYYNGEERAKGNILERFSAQQFPDLHSELNLSSLELGDSALYFCASSVAASSSTDTQYFGPGTRLTVL.

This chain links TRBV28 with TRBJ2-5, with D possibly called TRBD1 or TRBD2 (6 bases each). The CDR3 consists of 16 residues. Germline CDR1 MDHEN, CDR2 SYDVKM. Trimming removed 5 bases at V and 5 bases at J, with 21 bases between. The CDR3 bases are TGTGCCAGCAGTCCGCCGGGGGCAGGGGCTCTTGAGACCCAGTACTTC. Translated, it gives CASSPPGAGALETQYF.

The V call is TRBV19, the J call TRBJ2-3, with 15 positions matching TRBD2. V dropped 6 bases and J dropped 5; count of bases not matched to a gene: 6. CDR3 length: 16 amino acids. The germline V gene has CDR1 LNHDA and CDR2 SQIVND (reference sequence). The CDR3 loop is CASSRTSGRVGDTQYF. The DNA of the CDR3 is TGTGCCAGTAGCAGGACTAGCGGGAGGGTTGGAGATACGCAGTATTTT.

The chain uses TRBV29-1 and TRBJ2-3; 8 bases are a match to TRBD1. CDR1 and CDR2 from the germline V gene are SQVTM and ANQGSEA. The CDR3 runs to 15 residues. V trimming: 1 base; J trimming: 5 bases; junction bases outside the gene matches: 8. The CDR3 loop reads CSVEGVRGQEDTQYF. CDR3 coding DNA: TGCAGCGTTGAAGGGGTCAGGGGGCAGGAAGATACGCAGTATTTT.

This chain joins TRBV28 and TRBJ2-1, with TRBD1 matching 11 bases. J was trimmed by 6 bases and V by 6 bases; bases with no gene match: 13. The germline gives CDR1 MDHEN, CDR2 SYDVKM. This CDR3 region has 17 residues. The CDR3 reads CASSRRPGTGGFNEQFF. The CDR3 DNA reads TGTGCCAGCAGCCGTAGACCCGGGACAGGGGGATTCAATGAGCAGTTCTTC.

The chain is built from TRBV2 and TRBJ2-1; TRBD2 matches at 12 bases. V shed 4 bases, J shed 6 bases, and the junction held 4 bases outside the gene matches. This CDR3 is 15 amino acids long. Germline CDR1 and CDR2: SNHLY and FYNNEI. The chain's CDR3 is CASSVAGLAGNEQFF. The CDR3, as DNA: TGTGCCAGCAGTGTCGCGGGACTAGCGGGCAATGAGCAGTTCTTC.

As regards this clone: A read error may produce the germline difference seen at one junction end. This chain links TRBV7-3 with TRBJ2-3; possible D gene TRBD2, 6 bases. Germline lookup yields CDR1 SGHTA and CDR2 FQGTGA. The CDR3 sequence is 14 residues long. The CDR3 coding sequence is TGTGCCAGCAGCCGAACGTATCCGGGGAGGAGAATCGTATTT. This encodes CASSRTYPGRRIVF.

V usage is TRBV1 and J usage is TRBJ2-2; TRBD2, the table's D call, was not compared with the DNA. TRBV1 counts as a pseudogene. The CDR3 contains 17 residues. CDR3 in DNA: TGCACCAGCAGCCAAGAGGGACTAGCGGGAGTAGACGGGGAGCTGTTTTTT. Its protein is CTSSQEGLAGVDGELFF.

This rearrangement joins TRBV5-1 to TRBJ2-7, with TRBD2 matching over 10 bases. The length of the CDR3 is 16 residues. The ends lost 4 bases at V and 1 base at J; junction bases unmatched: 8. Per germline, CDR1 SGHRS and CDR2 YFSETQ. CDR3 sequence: CASSPTSGLASYEQYF. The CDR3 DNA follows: TGCGCCAGCAGCCCCACCTCGGGACTAGCGTCCTACGAGCAGTACTTC.

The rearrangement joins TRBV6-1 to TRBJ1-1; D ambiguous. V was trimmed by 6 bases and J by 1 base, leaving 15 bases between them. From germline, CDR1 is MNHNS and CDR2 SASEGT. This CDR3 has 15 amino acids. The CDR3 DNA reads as TGTGCCAGCAGGGTAACTTGGACGGCGAACACTGAAGCTTTCTTT. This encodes CASRVTWTANTEAFF.

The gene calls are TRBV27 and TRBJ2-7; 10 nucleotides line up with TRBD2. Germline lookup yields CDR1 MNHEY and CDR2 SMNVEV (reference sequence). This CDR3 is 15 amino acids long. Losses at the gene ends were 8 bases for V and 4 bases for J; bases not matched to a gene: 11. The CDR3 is CASLPAGLAQYEQYF. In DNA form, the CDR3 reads TGTGCCAGCCTCCCGGCGGGACTAGCGCAGTACGAGCAGTACTTC.

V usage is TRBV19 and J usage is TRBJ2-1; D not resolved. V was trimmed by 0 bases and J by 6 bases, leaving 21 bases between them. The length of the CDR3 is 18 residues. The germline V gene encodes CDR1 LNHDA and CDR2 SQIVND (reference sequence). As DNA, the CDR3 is TGTGCCAGTAGTATAGACTCCTATACGGACCGCTCCGGCAATGAGCAGTTCTTC. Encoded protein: CASSIDSYTDRSGNEQFF.

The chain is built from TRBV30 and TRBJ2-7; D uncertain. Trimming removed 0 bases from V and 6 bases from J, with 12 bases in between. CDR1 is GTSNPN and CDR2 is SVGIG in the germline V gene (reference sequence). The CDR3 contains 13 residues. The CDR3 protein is CAWSVDRPREQYF. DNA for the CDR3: TGTGCCTGGAGTGTAGATCGTCCCCGCGAGCAGTACTTC.

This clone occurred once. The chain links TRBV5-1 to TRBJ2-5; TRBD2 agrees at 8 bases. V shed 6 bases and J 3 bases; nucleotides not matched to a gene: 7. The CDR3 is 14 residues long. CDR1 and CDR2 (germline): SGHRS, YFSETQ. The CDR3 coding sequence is TGCGCCAGCACCCCGGGAGGGACCGAAGAGACCCAGTACTTC. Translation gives CASTPGGTEETQYF.

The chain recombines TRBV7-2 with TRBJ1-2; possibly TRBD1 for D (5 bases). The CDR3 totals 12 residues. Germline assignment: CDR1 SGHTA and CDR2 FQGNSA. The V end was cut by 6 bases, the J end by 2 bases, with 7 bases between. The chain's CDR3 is CASRPGNYGYTF. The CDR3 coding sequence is TGTGCCAGCAGGCCAGGGAACTATGGCTACACCTTC.

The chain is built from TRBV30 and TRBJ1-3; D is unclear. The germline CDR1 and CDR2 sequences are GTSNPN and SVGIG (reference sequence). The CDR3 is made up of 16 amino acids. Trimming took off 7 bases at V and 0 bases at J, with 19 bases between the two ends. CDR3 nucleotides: TGTGCCTCACGAAAGCGGCAGCCGATCTCTGGAAACACCATATATTTT. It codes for CASRKRQPISGNTIYF.

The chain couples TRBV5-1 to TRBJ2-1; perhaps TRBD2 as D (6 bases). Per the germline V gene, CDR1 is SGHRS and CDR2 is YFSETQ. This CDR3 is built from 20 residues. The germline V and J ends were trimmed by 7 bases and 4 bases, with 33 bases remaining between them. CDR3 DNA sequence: TGCGCCAGCCTACGAACACCGGGGGACGAGGCGGCCACCGGATACAATGAGCAGTTCTTC. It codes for CASLRTPGDEAATGYNEQFF.

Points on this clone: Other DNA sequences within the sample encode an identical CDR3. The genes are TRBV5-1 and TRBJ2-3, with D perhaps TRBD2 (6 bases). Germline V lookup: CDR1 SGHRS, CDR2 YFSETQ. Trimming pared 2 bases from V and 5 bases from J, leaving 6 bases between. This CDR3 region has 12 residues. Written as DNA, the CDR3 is TGCGCCAGCAGCTTTAGCGGAGATACGCAGTATTTT. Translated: CASSFSGDTQYF.

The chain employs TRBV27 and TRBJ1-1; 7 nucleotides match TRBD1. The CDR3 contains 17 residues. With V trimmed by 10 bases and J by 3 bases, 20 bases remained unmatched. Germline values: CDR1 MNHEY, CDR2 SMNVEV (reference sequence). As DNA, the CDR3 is TGTGCCACCCGAGTGAACAGGGGCCTCGCAAGGGACACTGAAGCTTTCTTT. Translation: CATRVNRGLARDTEAFF.

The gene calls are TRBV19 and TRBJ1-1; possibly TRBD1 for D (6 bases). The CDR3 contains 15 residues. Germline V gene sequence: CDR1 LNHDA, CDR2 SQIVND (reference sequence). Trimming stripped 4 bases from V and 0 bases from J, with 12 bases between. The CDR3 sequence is CASSKPGHMNTEAFF. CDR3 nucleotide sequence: TGTGCCAGTAGTAAACCGGGACATATGAACACTGAAGCTTTCTTT.

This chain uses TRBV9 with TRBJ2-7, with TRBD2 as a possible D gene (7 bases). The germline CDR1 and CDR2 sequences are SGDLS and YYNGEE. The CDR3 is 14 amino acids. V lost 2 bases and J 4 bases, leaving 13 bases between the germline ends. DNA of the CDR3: TGTGCCAGCAGCGTTGGGGGGGCGAGATACGAGCAGTACTTC. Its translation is CASSVGGARYEQYF.

The CDR3 nucleotides are TGCAGCGTTGAAGAAGGCCGCACTCCGACCCAAAACATTCAGTACTTC. It encodes CSVEEGRTPTQNIQYF. The gene calls are TRBV29-1 and TRBJ2-4, with D unclear. Germline CDR1 is SQVTM and CDR2 is ANQGSEA. Deletions cut 0 bases from V and 5 bases from J, with 17 bases between. This CDR3 is 16 amino acids long.

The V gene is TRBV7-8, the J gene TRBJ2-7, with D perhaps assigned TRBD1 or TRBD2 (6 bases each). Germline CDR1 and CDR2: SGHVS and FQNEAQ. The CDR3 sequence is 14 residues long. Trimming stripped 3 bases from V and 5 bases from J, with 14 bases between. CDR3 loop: CASSLGGRVNEQYF. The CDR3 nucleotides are TGTGCCAGCAGCTTGGGGGGCAGGGTAAACGAGCAGTACTTC.

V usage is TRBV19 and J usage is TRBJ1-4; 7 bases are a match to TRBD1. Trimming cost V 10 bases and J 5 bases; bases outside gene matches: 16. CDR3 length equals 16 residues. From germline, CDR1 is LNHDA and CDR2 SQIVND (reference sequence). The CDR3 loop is CATSTPGDRVNEKLFF. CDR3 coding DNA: TGTGCCACGTCTACCCCGGGGGACAGAGTAAATGAAAAACTGTTTTTT.